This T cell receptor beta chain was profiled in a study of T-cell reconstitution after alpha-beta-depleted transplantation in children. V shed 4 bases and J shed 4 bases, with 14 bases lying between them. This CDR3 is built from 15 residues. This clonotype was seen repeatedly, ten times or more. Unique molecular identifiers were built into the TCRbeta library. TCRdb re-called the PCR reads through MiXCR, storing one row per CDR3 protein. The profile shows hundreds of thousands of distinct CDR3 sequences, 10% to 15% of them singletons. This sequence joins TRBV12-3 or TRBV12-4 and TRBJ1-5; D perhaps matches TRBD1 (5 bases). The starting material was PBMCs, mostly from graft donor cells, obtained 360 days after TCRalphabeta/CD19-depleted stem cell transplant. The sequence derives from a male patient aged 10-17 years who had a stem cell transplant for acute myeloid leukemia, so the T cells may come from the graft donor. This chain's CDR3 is CASSSGFSGNQPQHF. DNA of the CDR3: TGTGCCAGCAGTTCAGGGTTTTCCGGGAATCAGCCCCAGCATTTT.